The subject of this entry is one T cell receptor beta chain. Its matching antigen is unknown. Only in-frame clones appear in the TCRdb table, and some are missing; sequencing was by immunoSEQ multiplex PCR. Seen here are roughly 700,000 clones, roughly 90% observed once, and the top ten hold 1.5%. The sample is drawn from a study of Ad26.COV2.S vaccination and SARS-CoV-2 variants. Sample treatment: about 20 received Ad26.COV2.S at low or high dose, single or two shots; roughly 5 received placebo; per-sample allocation not given. Sampling was done on day 63 after the first vaccine or placebo injection. Wuhan-strain spike was delivered by a replication-incompetent Ad26 vector. V was clipped by 0 bases and J by 6 bases, with 8 bases between them. CDR3 size: 13 residues. Germline V gives CDR1 MRHNA, CDR2 SNTAGT. Findings and caveats of the study: Measurement of non-spike TCR breadth gave similar results in vaccine and placebo recipients.

The rearrangement links TRBV6-4 to TRBJ1-2; a weak D match, TRBD1 (5 bases). The sample here was peripheral blood, taken in a trial of Ad26.COV2.S vaccine versus placebo. This receptor was taken from a person aged 18-60 years who received the Ad26.COV2.S COVID-19 vaccine or a placebo. CDR3 residues: CASSDSWGNGYTF. Written as DNA, the CDR3 is TGTGCCAGCAGTGACTCGTGGGGGAATGGCTACACCTTC.